One and the same sample provided the 12 T cell receptor beta chains below, sequenced in a study of cytomegalovirus exposure and HLA in healthy donors. The protocol was immunoSEQ multiplex PCR, while the TCRdb copy is restricted to in-frame clones and leaves out a portion. The table lists approximately 180,000 clones, around 88% of them singletons. The source material was PBMCs. These receptors originate from a woman between 18 and 30 years old in good health and CMV-seronegative.

The chain uses TRBV29-1 and TRBJ1-1, with TRBD1 matching 9 bases. This CDR3 is built from 16 residues. Germline CDR1 is SQVTM and CDR2 is ANQGSEA. V shed 7 bases, J shed 5 bases, and the junction held 17 bases outside the gene matches. The CDR3 DNA follows: TGCAGCGGCAACTTAGATCCGGGACAGGGAAGGACTGAAGCTTTCTTT. The encoded protein is CSGNLDPGQGRTEAFF.

Only one count was recorded for this clone. The chain joins TRBV9 to TRBJ2-1; 8 bases agree with TRBD2. CDR1 is SGDLS, CDR2 YYNGEE, per germline. The CDR3 is 16 residues long. J gave up 2 bases and V 3 bases, and 7 bases lay outside the gene matches. CDR3 residues: CASSGFGGDTYNEQFF. CDR3 DNA sequence: TGTGCCAGCAGCGGCTTCGGGGGGGATACCTACAATGAGCAGTTCTTC.

As regards this clone: The junction shows a germline mismatch at one end, possibly a read error. The chain has TRBV14 and TRBJ2-1; 8 positions match TRBD2. The CDR3 spans 17 residues. The germline V gene has CDR1 SGHDN and CDR2 FVKESK. The CDR3 protein is CASSTRLARSSYNKQFF. For the CDR3, the DNA is TGTGCCAGCAGCACCCGACTAGCGCGCAGCTCCTACAATAAGCAGTTCTTC.

The chain couples TRBV9 to TRBJ2-2; TRBD2 matches at 12 bases. J was trimmed by 3 bases and V by 4 bases; bases with no gene match: 4. In germline, CDR1 is SGDLS, CDR2 YYNGEE. The length of the CDR3 is 16 residues. This chain's CDR3 is CASSRGLAGYTGELFF. CDR3 DNA: TGTGCCAGCAGCAGGGGACTAGCGGGCTACACCGGGGAGCTGTTTTTT.

The gene calls are TRBV9 and TRBJ2-1; TRBD1 might be the D (7 bases). Germline loops: CDR1 SGDLS, CDR2 YYNGEE. CDR3 length equals 16 residues. The germline V and J ends were trimmed by 6 bases and 9 bases, with 25 bases remaining between them. The CDR3 sequence: CASTTGVADHIGEQFF. The CDR3, as DNA: TGTGCCAGCACCACAGGGGTAGCGGATCACATCGGTGAGCAGTTCTTC.

The rearrangement links TRBV27 to TRBJ1-5, with D perhaps TRBD1 (5 bases). V was cut by 6 bases and J by 7 bases, with 19 bases left in between. CDR1 is MNHEY and CDR2 is SMNVEV in the germline V gene (reference sequence). The CDR3 sequence is 15 residues long. CDR3 coding DNA: TGTGCCAGCAGACCCGCAGGAGGGACGGGGCAGCCCCAGCATTTT. Its protein product is CASRPAGGTGQPQHF.

The chain employs TRBV6-4 and TRBJ1-1, with 10 bases lining up with TRBD1. Trimming cost V 6 bases and J 4 bases; bases outside gene matches: 8. There are 15 residues in the CDR3. The germline V gene has CDR1 MRHNA and CDR2 SNTAGT. CDR3 amino acids: CASSASWDRGTEAFF. In DNA, the CDR3 is TGTGCCAGCAGCGCCTCGTGGGACAGGGGCACTGAAGCTTTCTTT.

This clone was recorded a few times. The chain recombines TRBV5-1 with TRBJ2-2; D may be TRBD1 (6 bases). Germline lookup yields CDR1 SGHRS and CDR2 YFSETQ. The germline V and J ends were trimmed by 4 bases and 7 bases, with 23 bases remaining between them. The CDR3 has 17 residues. The DNA for the CDR3 is TGCGCCAGCAGCGTCGGCTCCCTAGTGGGGGCGATCGGGGAGCTGTTTTTT. It specifies CASSVGSLVGAIGELFF.

The chain carries TRBV29-1 and TRBJ2-7; D remains unclear. Between the trimmed V and J ends, which lost 5 bases and 2 bases, there was a span of 10 bases. CDR3 length: 12 amino acids. Per the germline V gene, CDR1 is SQVTM and CDR2 is ANQGSEA. The CDR3, as DNA: TGCAGCGTTAGGCTAGTTACCTACGAGCAGTACTTC. It is translated as CSVRLVTYEQYF.

This sequence joins TRBV5-1 and TRBJ2-7; 9 positions agree with TRBD2. The germline gives CDR1 SGHRS, CDR2 YFSETQ. The CDR3 totals 14 residues. Losses at the gene ends were 10 bases for V and 2 bases for J; bases not matched to a gene: 10. In DNA, the CDR3 is TGCGCCTGTAGCAAGCGGGGGGAAACCTACGAGCAGTACTTC. Its translation: CACSKRGETYEQYF.

The chain recombines TRBV29-1 with TRBJ2-7; tentative D call: TRBD2 (5 bases). The CDR3 contains 14 residues. Trimming removed 0 bases at V and 1 base at J, with 10 bases between. CDR1 SQVTM and CDR2 ANQGSEA come from the germline V gene. The CDR3 loop reads CSVEDRTRSYEQYF. CDR3 sequence (DNA): TGCAGCGTTGAAGATCGGACTCGATCCTACGAGCAGTACTTC.

The chain is built from TRBV6-5 and TRBJ1-3; D gene uncertain. V dropped 0 bases and J dropped 7 bases, with 16 bases sitting between them. The CDR3 length is 16 residues. Germline CDR1 and CDR2: MNHEY and SVGAGI. The CDR3, as DNA: TGTGCCAGCAGTTACTCTCGTTGGGCACCCGGCAACACCATATATTTT. Protein product: CASSYSRWAPGNTIYF.